The 27 T cell receptor beta chains below come from one sample, sequenced in a study of PD-1 blockade in classical Hodgkin lymphoma. Sequencing used immunoSEQ multiplex PCR; TCRdb keeps in-frame clones, though not all of them. This table holds roughly 70,000 clones, over 90% found once. Time point denoted: newly diagnosed, previously untreated cHL patient sample. The sample was peripheral blood mononuclear cells (PBMCs). The receptors originated from a human donor with classical Hodgkin lymphoma.

The V and J genes are TRBV27 and TRBJ2-3; 14 positions agree with TRBD2. Germline CDR1 MNHEY, CDR2 SMNVEV (reference sequence). This CDR3 is built from 17 residues. J gave up 5 bases and V 6 bases, and 10 bases lay outside the gene matches. CDR3 sequence reads: CASSTGLAGVKRDTQYF. The CDR3, as DNA: TGTGCCAGCAGCACGGGACTAGCGGGAGTTAAGAGAGATACGCAGTATTTT.

This chain links TRBV10-3 with TRBJ2-5; D is perhaps TRBD1 (6 bases). Trimming took off 3 bases at V and 2 bases at J, with 10 bases between the two ends. Germline values: CDR1 ENHRY, CDR2 SYGVKD. There are 14 residues in the CDR3. Here the CDR3 DNA reads TGTGCCATCAGTGACGGACAGCAGCAAGAGACCCAGTACTTC. It encodes CAISDGQQQETQYF.

The genes are TRBV18 and TRBJ2-7; TRBD2 matches 7 bases. This CDR3 has 15 amino acids. Trimming at V came to 4 bases and at J to 2 bases, leaving 8 bases not matched to a gene. The germline V gene encodes CDR1 KGHSH and CDR2 LQKENI. CDR3 nucleotide sequence: TGTGCCAGCTCACATGACCCTAGCGGTCCCTACGAGCAGTACTTC. Amino acids: CASSHDPSGPYEQYF.

The chain carries TRBV5-4 and TRBJ2-5, with D possibly being TRBD2 (5 bases). This CDR3 region has 14 residues. Trimming stripped 2 bases from V and 3 bases from J, with 11 bases between. Germline CDR1 is SGHNT and CDR2 is YYREEE (reference sequence). The CDR3 nucleotides read TGTGCCAGCAGCTTCGGACTCACCGAAGAGACCCAGTACTTC. Residues: CASSFGLTEETQYF.

The chain combines TRBV11-2 with TRBJ1-2; D is unclear. Germline V gene data show CDR1 as SGHAT and CDR2 as FQNNGV. The CDR3 is made up of 15 amino acids. V was clipped by 1 base and J by 4 bases, with 13 bases between them. Here the CDR3 DNA reads TGTGCCAGCAGCTTAGGACCCCTGCTGTCCTATGGCTACACCTTC. Translating it yields CASSLGPLLSYGYTF.

The chain uses TRBV7-9 and TRBJ2-1, with 8 bases identical to TRBD2. CDR1 is SEHNR, CDR2 FQNEAQ, per germline (reference sequence). This CDR3 has 15 amino acids. V gave up 2 bases and J gave up 9 bases; unmatched junction bases: 9. The CDR3 DNA follows: TGTGCCAGCAGCTTAAGAGGTAGCGGGGCGGGTGAGCAGTTCTTC. It translates to CASSLRGSGAGEQFF.

This chain joins TRBV28 and TRBJ1-5, with a tentative D call TRBD1 (6 bases). The V gene's germline CDR1 is MDHEN and CDR2 SYDVKM. The V end was cut by 6 bases, the J end by 4 bases, with 10 bases between. CDR3 length equals 13 residues. CDR3 DNA sequence: TGTGCCAGCAGACAGGGTTGGAATCAGCCCCAGCATTTT. Its translation: CASRQGWNQPQHF.

The rearrangement links TRBV29-1 to TRBJ2-7, with D unclear. This CDR3 region has 12 residues. In germline, CDR1 is SQVTM, CDR2 ANQGSEA. CDR3 protein: CSVLLSLDEQYF. CDR3 nucleotides: TGCAGTGTACTGCTCTCCCTTGACGAGCAGTACTTC.

The chain recombines TRBV7-9 with TRBJ1-1, with TRBD1 as a possible D gene (5 bases). Trimming pared 3 bases from V and 1 base from J, leaving 6 bases between. CDR1 and CDR2 from the germline V gene are SEHNR and FQNEAQ (reference sequence). This CDR3 comprises 13 residues. This chain's CDR3 is CASSFGGNTEAFF. CDR3 coding DNA: TGTGCCAGCAGCTTCGGGGGGAACACTGAAGCTTTCTTT.

The chain has TRBV9 and TRBJ1-1, with D possibly being TRBD1 (5 bases). The germline V and J ends were trimmed by 3 bases and 2 bases, with 11 bases remaining between them. From germline, CDR1 is SGDLS and CDR2 YYNGEE. This CDR3 is built from 14 residues. The CDR3 sequence is CASSATTVNTEAFF. The CDR3 region has the DNA TGTGCCAGCAGCGCAACGACAGTTAACACTGAAGCTTTCTTT. Full variable domain (remainder filled in from reference TRBV9 and TRBJ1-1): DSGVTQTPKHLITATGQRVTLRCSPRSGDLSVYWYQQSLDQGLQFLIQYYNGEERAKGNILERFSAQQFPDLHSELNLSSLELGDSALYFCASSATTVNTEAFFGQGTRLTVV.

This sequence joins TRBV19 and TRBJ2-4, with a weak D call TRBD1 (6 bases). The CDR3 contains 15 residues. V lost 0 bases and J 7 bases, leaving 13 bases between the germline ends. Germline V lookup: CDR1 LNHDA, CDR2 SQIVND (reference sequence). The CDR3 loop is CASSIEGAKGNIQYF. For the CDR3, the DNA is TGTGCCAGTAGTATAGAGGGGGCGAAGGGGAACATTCAGTACTTC.

V gene TRBV19 combines with J gene TRBJ1-1; D might be TRBD1 (6 bases). The CDR3 loop spans 13 amino acids. CDR1 is LNHDA, CDR2 SQIVND, per germline (reference sequence). V gave up 7 bases and J gave up 3 bases, with 12 bases separating them. The CDR3 region is CASKARGYTEAFF. In DNA form, the CDR3 reads TGTGCCAGTAAGGCCAGGGGATACACTGAAGCTTTCTTT.

The CDR3 DNA reads TGTGCCAGCTCACTCCTACAGGGCAAGAACACTGAAGCTTTCTTT. It is translated as CASSLLQGKNTEAFF. J is TRBJ1-1 and V is TRBV18; D is possibly TRBD1 (6 bases). CDR1 and CDR2 from the germline V gene are KGHSH and LQKENI. Trimming left V 4 bases short and J 1 base short, with 13 bases between. CDR3 size: 15 residues.

The J gene is TRBJ2-5, the V gene TRBV29-1; perhaps D is TRBD1 or TRBD2 (5 bases each). This CDR3 has 12 amino acids. Germline CDR1 and CDR2: SQVTM and ANQGSEA. Deletions cut 4 bases from V and 3 bases from J, with 9 bases between. The CDR3 loop is CSVVEGKETQYF. In DNA form, the CDR3 reads TGCAGCGTTGTAGAGGGGAAAGAGACCCAGTACTTC.

The CDR3 bases are TGTGCCAGCAGTCCTGAAGACAGGGGATATACCTACGAGCAGTACTTC. This gives the protein CASSPEDRGYTYEQYF. The chain links TRBV28 to TRBJ2-7; 8 nucleotides align to TRBD1. Germline V gene sequence: CDR1 MDHEN, CDR2 SYDVKM. V was clipped by 5 bases and J by 2 bases; unmatched bases: 11. The CDR3 is 16 residues long.

The chain combines TRBV5-4 with TRBJ1-1, with a possible D match to TRBD1 (5 bases). The germline gives CDR1 SGHNT, CDR2 YYREEE (reference sequence). CDR3 length: 14 amino acids. V dropped 2 bases and J dropped 1 base, with 9 bases sitting between them. CDR3 in DNA: TGTGCCAGCAGCTTTGACAGCGGGAACACTGAAGCTTTCTTT. Its translation: CASSFDSGNTEAFF.

The CDR3 sequence: CASSLVRGNTEAFF. The CDR3 DNA reads as TGTGCCAGCAGCTTAGTGCGGGGGAACACTGAAGCTTTCTTT. This rearrangement joins TRBV7-2 to TRBJ1-1, with D hard to call. CDR3 length: 14 amino acids. Trimming removed 1 base at V and 1 base at J, with 7 bases between. Germline CDR1 SGHTA, CDR2 FQGNSA.

This clone was seen just once. The chain links TRBV4-3 to TRBJ1-6; 7 bases agree with TRBD1. V was pared by 3 bases and J by 3 bases, with 2 bases of the junction left unmatched. Per the germline V gene, CDR1 is LGHNA and CDR2 is YSLEER. The CDR3 sequence is 15 residues long. CDR3 sequence (DNA): TGCGCCAGCAGCCAGGGACAGTTCTATAATTCACCCCTCCACTTT. It translates to CASSQGQFYNSPLHF.

V usage is TRBV19 and J usage is TRBJ2-1; D unclear. V was shortened by 7 bases and J by 7 bases, with 14 bases between the two germline ends. This CDR3 spans 13 amino acids. Germline V lookup: CDR1 LNHDA, CDR2 SQIVND (reference sequence). The CDR3 DNA reads as TGTGCCAGTACGGACCGTATGAGGAATGAGCAGTTCTTC. Translating gives CASTDRMRNEQFF.

The chain employs TRBV5-1 and TRBJ2-3, with 8 bases matching TRBD2. Germline V gives CDR1 SGHRS, CDR2 YFSETQ. CDR3 length equals 14 residues. The junction had 5 bases not matched to a gene; V was cut back by 4 bases and J by 4 bases. For the CDR3, the DNA is TGCGCCAGCAGCCCGGGGGGGCCCCCAGATACGCAGTATTTT. Protein sequence: CASSPGGPPDTQYF.

The chain uses TRBV28 and TRBJ2-1; D perhaps matches TRBD2 (5 bases). Germline V gives CDR1 MDHEN, CDR2 SYDVKM. V was cut by 2 bases and J by 3 bases, with 8 bases left in between. CDR3 size: 14 residues. CDR3 nucleotide sequence: TGTGCCAGCAGTTTAACGGGATACTACAATGAGCAGTTCTTC. Its protein is CASSLTGYYNEQFF.

Written as DNA, the CDR3 is TGTGCCAGCAGCCTCCTTGGGGCCTGGAACACTGAAGCTTTCTTT. This codes for CASSLLGAWNTEAFF. The rearrangement joins TRBV7-2 to TRBJ1-1; tentatively, D is TRBD1 (5 bases). Germline V gene data show CDR1 as SGHTA and CDR2 as FQGNSA. This CDR3 region has 15 residues. V was pared by 5 bases and J by 1 base, with 14 bases between. Full variable domain (rest looked up from reference TRBV7-2 and TRBJ1-1): GAGVSQSPSNKVTEKGKDVELRCDPISGHTALYWYRQSLGQGLEFLIYFQGNSAPDKSGLPSDRFSAERTGGSVSTLTIQRTQQEDSAVYLCASSLLGAWNTEAFFGQGTRLTVV.

The V and J genes are TRBV2 and TRBJ2-5; 7 positions agree with TRBD1. The germline V gene has CDR1 SNHLY and CDR2 FYNNEI. CDR3 length: 13 amino acids. After removal of 7 bases from V and 5 bases from J, the junction contained 7 bases not matched to a gene. CDR3 protein: CASIKGGAETQYF. CDR3 nucleotide sequence: TGTGCCAGCATTAAAGGGGGCGCGGAGACCCAGTACTTC.

The rearrangement links TRBV4-1 to TRBJ1-2; possible D gene TRBD1, 6 bases. V was pared by 4 bases and J by 5 bases, with 17 bases between. The CDR3 loop spans 15 amino acids. From germline, CDR1 is MGHRA and CDR2 YSYEKL. In DNA form, the CDR3 reads TGCGCCAGCAGCCCGGAGTTCCAGGGGAGGTATGGCTACACCTTC. This gives the protein CASSPEFQGRYGYTF.

The genes are TRBV25-1 and TRBJ2-7, with D perhaps matching TRBD2 (6 bases). Germline CDR1 and CDR2: MGHDK and SYGVNS. Trimming removed 5 bases from V and 6 bases from J, with 11 bases in between. The CDR3 runs to 12 residues. CDR3 residues: CASSRAGGEQYF. CDR3 DNA sequence: TGTGCCAGCAGTCGCGCCGGGGGCGAGCAGTACTTC.

This sequence joins TRBV29-1 and TRBJ2-5; maybe TRBD2 (6 bases). The length of the CDR3 is 13 residues. V lost 6 bases and J lost 1, with 12 bases in between. The germline CDR1 and CDR2 sequences are SQVTM and ANQGSEA. Written as DNA, the CDR3 is TGCAGCGTAGGCAGGAGGGTCCAAGAGACCCAGTACTTC. Amino acid sequence: CSVGRRVQETQYF. The full variable domain, with the rest looked up from reference TRBV29-1 and TRBJ2-5, is SAVISQKPSRDICQRGTSLTIQCQVDSQVTMMFWYRQQPGQSLTLIATANQGSEATYESGFVIDKFPISRPNLTFSTLTVSNMSPEDSSIYLCSVGRRVQETQYFGPGTRLLVL.

V gene TRBV7-2 combines with J gene TRBJ2-7; D could derive from TRBD1 or TRBD2 (5 bases each). The CDR3 has 13 residues. Germline lookup yields CDR1 SGHTA and CDR2 FQGNSA. Trimming stripped 5 bases from V and 2 bases from J, with 10 bases between. CDR3 region: CASSIGTAYEQYF. The CDR3 DNA is TGTGCCAGCAGCATTGGGACGGCCTACGAGCAGTACTTC.